The next 25 T cell receptor beta chains were all read from a single sample in a study of blood T cell repertoires in COVID-19. The method was immunoSEQ multiplex PCR; TCRdb's version includes in-frame clones alone and lacks a portion of them. The table includes roughly 250,000 clones, around 85% detected once. The sample was PBMCs or T cells enriched from blood (not recorded which). The receptors were gathered from a woman aged 50 to 60 who had recovered from COVID-19.

Regarding this clone: The sample holds other DNA sequences that translate to the same CDR3. The rearrangement links TRBV27 to TRBJ2-1; 12 nucleotides match TRBD2. Germline CDR1 MNHEY, CDR2 SMNVEV (reference sequence). This CDR3 is 13 amino acids long. With V trimmed by 8 bases and J by 6 bases, 2 bases remained unmatched. The CDR3 region is CASRLAGANEQFF. The DNA of the CDR3 is TGTGCCAGCCGACTAGCGGGAGCCAATGAGCAGTTCTTC.

This clone has more than one count but fewer than ten. This chain links TRBV15 with TRBJ1-1; D might be TRBD1 (5 bases). The CDR3 runs 13 residues. Germline V gene sequence: CDR1 LNHNV, CDR2 YYDKDF (reference sequence). Trimming pared 3 bases from V and 3 bases from J, leaving 8 bases between. The CDR3 here is CATSSTGYTEAFF. As DNA, the CDR3 is TGTGCCACCAGCAGTACAGGATACACTGAAGCTTTCTTT.

The chain uses TRBV27 and TRBJ2-7; 9 bases are a match to TRBD2. Trimming cost V 2 bases and J 2 bases; bases outside gene matches: 4. This CDR3 region has 15 residues. Germline values: CDR1 MNHEY, CDR2 SMNVEV (reference sequence). The CDR3 DNA sequence: TGTGCCAGCAGTTTAGCGGGAGGGCATACCTACGAGCAGTACTTC. Residues: CASSLAGGHTYEQYF.

J is TRBJ1-6 and V is TRBV6-1; no reliable D call. In germline, CDR1 is MNHNS, CDR2 SASEGT. Trimming shortened V by 2 bases and J by 2 bases, and 10 bases separated the two germline ends. This CDR3 comprises 16 residues. The CDR3 protein is CASSEFTIPYNSPLHF. CDR3 in DNA: TGTGCCAGCAGTGAATTCACTATCCCCTATAATTCACCCCTCCACTTT.

The J gene is TRBJ1-5, the V gene TRBV5-6; no reliable D call. CDR1 is SGHDT, CDR2 YYEEEE, per germline. The ends were cut back, 0 bases at V and 5 bases at J, with 9 bases in the middle. This CDR3 is built from 14 residues. In DNA form, the CDR3 reads TGTGCCAGCAGCTTGGCGGGAATTTATCAGCCCCAGCATTTT. Protein sequence: CASSLAGIYQPQHF.

The chain is built from TRBV27 and TRBJ2-7; D is unresolved. V shed 0 bases and J shed 7 bases, with 10 bases lying between them. Germline V gene data show CDR1 as MNHEY and CDR2 as SMNVEV (reference sequence). The CDR3 sequence is 13 residues long. CDR3 loop: CASSLSMEFEQYF. DNA of the CDR3: TGTGCCAGCAGTTTATCGATGGAGTTTGAGCAGTACTTC.

This clone was seen once. This chain links TRBV5-1 with TRBJ1-6; TRBD1 matches 8 bases. Germline loops: CDR1 SGHRS, CDR2 YFSETQ. Germline trimming cut 0 bases from V and 7 bases from J; bases unmatched to any gene: 9. The CDR3 length is 17 residues. The CDR3 reads CASSLDVAGGLNSPLHF. CDR3 in DNA: TGCGCCAGCAGCTTGGACGTTGCAGGGGGCTTGAATTCACCCCTCCACTTT.

V usage is TRBV29-1 and J usage is TRBJ2-6; D might be TRBD1 (5 bases). The germline V gene encodes CDR1 SQVTM and CDR2 ANQGSEA. The germline V and J ends were trimmed by 4 bases and 4 bases, with 8 bases remaining between them. The CDR3 totals 13 residues. In DNA form, the CDR3 reads TGCAGCGTTGCAGGGTACGGGGCCAACGTCCTGACTTTC. The encoded protein is CSVAGYGANVLTF.

The V gene is TRBV6-5, the J gene TRBJ2-2; maybe TRBD1 (7 bases). V lost 6 bases to trimming and J lost 4 bases, with 15 bases between them. The germline V gene has CDR1 MNHEY and CDR2 SVGAGI. There are 15 residues in the CDR3. The CDR3 DNA reads as TGTGCCAGCAGGCGTCAGGGGGGCTTCACCGGGGAGCTGTTTTTT. This sequence encodes CASRRQGGFTGELFF.

This clone was counted only a few times. The DNA for the CDR3 is TGTGCCAGCAGTGGGGTGAGGGGGGGTACGCAGTATTTT. Protein: CASSGVRGGTQYF. The chain recombines TRBV12-3 or TRBV12-4 with TRBJ2-3; D possibly corresponds to TRBD2 (7 bases). The CDR3 consists of 13 residues. With 5 bases removed from V and 8 bases from J, the gap between germline ends came to 14 bases.

The J gene is TRBJ1-1, the V gene TRBV6-1, with TRBD1 identical over 7 bases. This CDR3 spans 15 amino acids. CDR1 MNHNS and CDR2 SASEGT come from the germline V gene. V was pared by 2 bases and J by 2 bases, with 5 bases of the junction left unmatched. The DNA for the CDR3 is TGTGCCAGCAGTGAACCAGGACAGGTTAACACTGAAGCTTTCTTT. Protein: CASSEPGQVNTEAFF.

The V and J genes are TRBV3-1 (or the pseudogene TRBV3-2) and TRBJ2-7; TRBD2 matches 11 bases. The J call may not be correct, given that the DNA end is closer to TRBJ2-1. The germline V gene has CDR1 LGHDT and CDR2 YNNKEL (reference sequence). The CDR3 is made up of 15 amino acids. In DNA, the CDR3 is TGTGCCAGCAGCCATTTAGCGGGAGGGGAACGGGAGCAGTTCTTC. Residues: CASSHLAGGEREQFF.

The rearrangement uses TRBV5-4 and TRBJ2-3; D unclear. Germline V gene data show CDR1 as SGHNT and CDR2 as YYREEE (reference sequence). Trimming shortened V by 4 bases and J by 0 bases, and 9 bases separated the two germline ends. This CDR3 has 14 residues. CDR3 sequence: CASSPIQSTDTQYF. CDR3 in DNA: TGTGCCAGCAGCCCGATTCAGAGCACAGATACGCAGTATTTT.

The rearrangement uses TRBV28 and TRBJ1-1; D may be TRBD1 (6 bases). CDR3 size: 13 residues. The V end lost 10 bases, the J end lost 4 bases, and 16 bases lay between the germline ends. Looked up from germline, CDR1 is MDHEN and CDR2 is SYDVKM. The CDR3 nucleotides are TGTGCCATCCCGACAGGAGTTGGCACTGAAGCTTTCTTT. Translation gives CAIPTGVGTEAFF.

In this sample, this clone turned up once. The chain has TRBV5-1 and TRBJ2-5, with 14 bases fitting TRBD2. The CDR3 has 16 residues. Germline V gene data show CDR1 as SGHRS and CDR2 as YFSETQ. After removal of 1 base from V and 5 bases from J, the junction contained 4 bases not matched to a gene. The DNA of the CDR3 is TGCGCCAGCAGCTTGAGGACTAGCGGGAGGACGGAGACCCAGTACTTC. Translation: CASSLRTSGRTETQYF.

This clone was detected a few times. The chain combines TRBV5-1 with TRBJ1-3, with a possible D match to TRBD1 (6 bases). V was cut by 0 bases and J by 0 bases, with 10 bases left in between. In germline, CDR1 is SGHRS, CDR2 YFSETQ. The CDR3 runs 16 residues. The CDR3 DNA follows: TGCGCCAGCAGCTTGGGAGGCAGGGGCTCTGGAAACACCATATATTTT. Encoded protein: CASSLGGRGSGNTIYF. The full variable domain, rest sourced from reference TRBV5-1 and TRBJ1-3, is KAGVTQTPRYLIKTRGQQVTLSCSPISGHRSVSWYQQTPGQGLQFLFEYFSETQRNKGNFPGRFSGRQFSNSRSEMNVSTLELGDSALYLCASSLGGRGSGNTIYFGEGSWLTVV.

This clone has more than one count but fewer than ten. The V gene is TRBV6-6, the J gene TRBJ2-7, with TRBD2 matching 8 bases. The V gene's germline CDR1 is MNHNY and CDR2 SVGAGI (reference sequence). V lost 4 bases, J lost 2 bases, and 7 bases stayed unmatched. This CDR3 region has 15 residues. CDR3 sequence (DNA): TGTGCCAGCAGTTTTCCCGGGGGGGGAGCCTACGAGCAGTACTTC. Encoded protein: CASSFPGGGAYEQYF.

The chain is built from TRBV5-1 and TRBJ1-3; no definite D call. This CDR3 contains 15 residues. Between the trimmed V and J ends, which lost 4 bases and 4 bases, there was a span of 15 bases. CDR1 is SGHRS, CDR2 YFSETQ, per germline. The CDR3 loop is CASSPLPMGGNTIYF. The CDR3 nucleotides read TGCGCCAGCAGCCCCCTACCTATGGGCGGAAACACCATATATTTT.

J is TRBJ2-3 and V is TRBV5-1; TRBD2 matches at 13 bases. After removal of 2 bases from V and 9 bases from J, the junction contained 9 bases not matched to a gene. The CDR3 runs to 16 residues. CDR1 is SGHRS, CDR2 YFSETQ, per germline. This CDR3 reads CASSLLAGGPGRTQYF. The CDR3 coding sequence is TGCGCCAGCAGCTTACTAGCGGGAGGGCCAGGGAGAACGCAGTATTTT.

This CDR3 is CASSLQGLGGNTIYF. The DNA for the CDR3 is TGTGCCAGCAGCTTACAGGGTCTAGGTGGAAACACCATATATTTT. This chain connects TRBV5-4 to TRBJ1-3; maybe TRBD1 (6 bases). The ends were cut back, 2 bases at V and 3 bases at J, with 12 bases in the middle. The CDR3 has 15 amino acids. From germline, CDR1 is SGHNT and CDR2 YYREEE (reference sequence).

CDR3 nucleotides: TGCGCCAGCAGCTTGGTCGGGACAGGGGAAGAAAAACTGTTTTTT. Translation: CASSLVGTGEEKLFF. This chain connects TRBV5-1 to TRBJ1-4; 10 bases align to TRBD1. The J segment lost 8 bases and the V segment lost 0 bases, leaving 4 bases of the junction unmatched. The CDR3 consists of 15 residues. The germline CDR1 and CDR2 sequences are SGHRS and YFSETQ.

The chain has TRBV3-1 (or the pseudogene TRBV3-2) and TRBJ2-1; 8 bases are shared with TRBD2. Trimming removed 2 bases from V and 6 bases from J; junction bases left unmatched: 3. The CDR3 consists of 14 residues. From germline, CDR1 is LGHDT and CDR2 YNNKEL (reference sequence). The CDR3 DNA reads TGTGCCAGCAGCCAAATAAGCGGGAGCAATGAGCAGTTCTTC. It codes for CASSQISGSNEQFF.

The chain couples TRBV7-8 to TRBJ1-5; D unresolved. The germline gives CDR1 SGHVS, CDR2 FQNEAQ. V lost 4 bases and J lost 7, with 14 bases in between. The CDR3 covers 14 residues. CDR3 bases: TGTGCCAGCAGCTACCCGGGAGGGCAACAGCCCCAGCATTTT. Translated: CASSYPGGQQPQHF.

The rearrangement uses TRBV28 and TRBJ1-3; 9 nucleotides align to TRBD1. CDR3 length equals 16 residues. CDR1 and CDR2 from the germline V gene are MDHEN and SYDVKM. The junction had 5 bases not matched to a gene; V was cut back by 2 bases and J by 3 bases. The CDR3 nucleotides are TGTGCCAGCAGTTTAGGGACAGGGCTTGGTGGAAACACCATATATTTT. Its protein product is CASSLGTGLGGNTIYF.

This clone was counted between two and nine times. The chain combines TRBV7-2 with TRBJ1-1, with D perhaps matching TRBD1 (6 bases). CDR1 SGHTA and CDR2 FQGNSA come from the germline V gene. This CDR3 comprises 17 residues. Trimming left V 5 bases short and J 1 base short, with 20 bases between. The CDR3 sequence is CASSTPGGTGRNTEAFF. CDR3 DNA: TGTGCCAGCAGCACCCCGGGGGGTACAGGGAGGAACACTGAAGCTTTCTTT.